This record looks at one T cell receptor beta chain sequence and its context. The data stem from a study of blood T cell repertoires in COVID-19. On the study more broadly: The study drew acute and convalescent COVID-19 samples from the United States, Italy and Spain. PBMCs, B-cell-depleted T cells, or T cells were the source of the cDNA or gDNA that made up the material.

Per the authors' pipeline: Researchers report that nucleated cell counts were estimated from reference gene primer amplification. Profiled with immunoSEQ multiplex PCR; TCRdb holds only in-frame clones, not every one. The DNA was the basis for D and trimming; V, J and clone size are from that table. Of 150,000 to 200,000 clones in the sample, approximately 80% are singletons; the top ten hold roughly 8.4%. Sequences were obtained from peripheral blood. The sequence was collected from a man between 60 and 70 years old with acute or convalescent COVID-19.

The CDR3 sequence is CASSQVAGSLYGYTF. DNA of the CDR3: TGTGCCAGCAGCCAAGTGGCAGGGTCTCTCTATGGCTACACCTTC. The chain carries TRBV14 and TRBJ1-2; a weak D match, TRBD1 (5 bases). Trimming left V 1 base short and J 4 bases short, with 13 bases between. Per germline, CDR1 SGHDN and CDR2 FVKESK. The CDR3 length is 15 residues.